This T cell receptor beta chain was recovered during a study of PD-L1 blockade in urothelial cancer. Study as a whole: Patients had undergone 0 to 3 prior chemotherapy regimens.

Details on this clone: Antigen specificity is unknown.

Assay: immunoSEQ multiplex PCR; the TCRdb copy retains only in-frame clones and omits some. The sample lists some 57,000 clones; about 80% were seen once. Whole-study findings and limits: Below-median TCR clonality that was measured in pretreatment blood predicted better survival.

The time point: pretreatment peripheral blood. Germline V CDR1 and CDR2: MNHEY, SMNVEV (reference sequence). The CDR3 extends over 12 amino acids. The junction had 7 bases not matched to a gene; V was cut back by 8 bases and J by 6 bases. The clonotype was recovered from a man aged 50 to 60 with urothelial cancer. The chain combines TRBV27 with TRBJ2-7, with 7 bases aligning to TRBD2. This specimen was PBMCs, taken around atezolizumab (anti-PD-L1) treatment. In DNA form, the CDR3 reads TGTGCCAGCGGACTTGGGGGGGTCGAGCAGTACTTC. Translated, it gives CASGLGGVEQYF.